This T cell receptor beta chain was retrieved from a study of T cell responses to AZD1222 COVID-19 vaccine. Study-level findings and limits: Reportedly, nearly half of unique spike TCRs recognized epitopes outside B.1.351/B.1.1.7 mutations. Clonal diversity may have been underestimated, and the donors were mostly white British, with more females than males.

Notes on this clone: Antigen specificity is unknown.

Clones were read by immunoSEQ multiplex PCR, and TCRdb kept only the in-frame ones, dropping some. The table has 100,000 to 130,000 clones, 87% seen once. The CDR3 runs 13 residues. CDR1 is MNHEY and CDR2 is SVGEGT in the germline V gene. V dropped 3 bases and J dropped 1 base, with 7 bases sitting between them. The specimen was peripheral blood, collected 28 days after the second AZD1222 dose. This chain joins TRBV6-2 or TRBV6-3 and TRBJ2-7; D call uncertain. This receptor was obtained from an adult who received the AZD1222 COVID-19 vaccine. Here the CDR3 DNA reads TGTGCCAGCAGTTATGATCCTTCCTACGAGCAGTACTTC. This codes for CASSYDPSYEQYF.